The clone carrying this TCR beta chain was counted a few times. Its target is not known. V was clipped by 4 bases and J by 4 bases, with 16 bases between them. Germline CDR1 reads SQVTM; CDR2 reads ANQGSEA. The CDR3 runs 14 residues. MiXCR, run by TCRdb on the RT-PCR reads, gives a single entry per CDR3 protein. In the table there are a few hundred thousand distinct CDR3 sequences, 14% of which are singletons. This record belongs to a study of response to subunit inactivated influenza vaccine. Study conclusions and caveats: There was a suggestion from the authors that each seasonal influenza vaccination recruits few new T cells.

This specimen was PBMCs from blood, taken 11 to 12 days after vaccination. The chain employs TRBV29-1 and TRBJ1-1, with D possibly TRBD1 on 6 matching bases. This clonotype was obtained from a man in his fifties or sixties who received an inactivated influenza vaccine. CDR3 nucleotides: TGCAGCGTTGGGTTGGGTCGAGGGGGCACTGAAGCTTTCTTT. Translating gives CSVGLGRGGTEAFF.